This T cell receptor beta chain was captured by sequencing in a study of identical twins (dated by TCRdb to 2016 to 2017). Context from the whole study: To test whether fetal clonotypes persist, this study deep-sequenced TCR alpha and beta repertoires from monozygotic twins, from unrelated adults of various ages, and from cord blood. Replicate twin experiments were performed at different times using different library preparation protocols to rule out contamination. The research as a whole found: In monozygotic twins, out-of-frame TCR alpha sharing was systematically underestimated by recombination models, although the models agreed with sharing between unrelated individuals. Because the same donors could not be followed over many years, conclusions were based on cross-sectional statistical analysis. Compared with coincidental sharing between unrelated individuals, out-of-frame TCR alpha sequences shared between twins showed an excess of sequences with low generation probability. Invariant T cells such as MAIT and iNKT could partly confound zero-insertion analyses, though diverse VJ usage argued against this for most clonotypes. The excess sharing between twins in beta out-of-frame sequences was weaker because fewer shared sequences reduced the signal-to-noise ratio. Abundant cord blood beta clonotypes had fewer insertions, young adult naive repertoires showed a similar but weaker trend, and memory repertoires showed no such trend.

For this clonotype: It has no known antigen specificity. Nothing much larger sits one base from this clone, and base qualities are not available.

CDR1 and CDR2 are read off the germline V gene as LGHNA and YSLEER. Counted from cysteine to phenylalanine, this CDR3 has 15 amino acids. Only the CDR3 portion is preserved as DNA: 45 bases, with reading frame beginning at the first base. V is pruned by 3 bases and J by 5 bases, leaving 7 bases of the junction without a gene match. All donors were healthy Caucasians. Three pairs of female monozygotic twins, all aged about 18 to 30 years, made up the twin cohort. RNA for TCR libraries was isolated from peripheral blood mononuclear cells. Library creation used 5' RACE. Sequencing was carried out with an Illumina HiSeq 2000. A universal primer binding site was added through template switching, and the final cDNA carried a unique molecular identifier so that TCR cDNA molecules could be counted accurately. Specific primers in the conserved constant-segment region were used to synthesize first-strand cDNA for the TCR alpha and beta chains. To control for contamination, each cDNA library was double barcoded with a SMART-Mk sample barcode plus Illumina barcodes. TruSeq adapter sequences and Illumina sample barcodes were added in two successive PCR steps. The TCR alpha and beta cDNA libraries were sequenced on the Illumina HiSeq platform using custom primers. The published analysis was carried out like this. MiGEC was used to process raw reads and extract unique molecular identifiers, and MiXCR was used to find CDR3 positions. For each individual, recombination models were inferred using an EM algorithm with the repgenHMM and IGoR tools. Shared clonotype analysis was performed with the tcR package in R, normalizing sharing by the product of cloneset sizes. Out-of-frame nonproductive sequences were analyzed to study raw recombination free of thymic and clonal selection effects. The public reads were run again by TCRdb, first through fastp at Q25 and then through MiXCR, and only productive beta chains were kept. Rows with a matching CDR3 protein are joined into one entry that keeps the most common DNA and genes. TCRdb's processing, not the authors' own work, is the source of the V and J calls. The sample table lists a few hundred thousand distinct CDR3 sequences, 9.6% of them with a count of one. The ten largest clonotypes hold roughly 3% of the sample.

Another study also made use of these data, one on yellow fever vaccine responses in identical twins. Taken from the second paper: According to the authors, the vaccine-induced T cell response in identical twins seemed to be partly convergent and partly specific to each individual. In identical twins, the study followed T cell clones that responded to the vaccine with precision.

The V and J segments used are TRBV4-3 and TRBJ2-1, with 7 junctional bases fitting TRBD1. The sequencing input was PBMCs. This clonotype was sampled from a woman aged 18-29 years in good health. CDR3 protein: CASSHRQGLDNEQFF. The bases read TGCGCCAGCAGCCACAGACAGGGTTTGGACAATGAGCAGTTCTTC.